Listed below are T cell receptor beta chains from one sample, sequenced in a study of T cell responses to AZD1222 COVID-19 vaccine. Using immunoSEQ multiplex PCR, the repertoire was profiled, and TCRdb retains in-frame clones only, with some absent. The sample contains some 180,000 clones, about nine tenths of which appear only once. Sequences were derived from peripheral blood, sampled 28 days after the second AZD1222 dose. The source is an adult who received the AZD1222 COVID-19 vaccine. Each CDR3 is given with its conserved first and last residue. The D gene is left open where the match is weak. Rows give clone size only sometimes, using once, few, many, or a class for an expanded clone.

v_gene	j_gene	d_gene	abundance	CDR3nt	CDR3aa
TRBV5-1	TRBJ2-3	.	.	TGCGCCAGCAGCTTGGGTGGCAGAGTAAACACAGATACGCAGTATTTT	CASSLGGRVNTDTQYF
TRBV5-1	TRBJ2-5	TRBD1	.	TGCGCCAGCAGCGTCGGGACAGGACGTGGAGAGACCCAGTACTTC	CASSVGTGRGETQYF
TRBV7-9	TRBJ2-7	TRBD1	.	TGTGCCAGCAGCAAATCAGGGGGCCGTACATCCTACGAGCAGTACTTC	CASSKSGGRTSYEQYF
TRBV9	TRBJ1-1	.	.	TGTGCCAGCAGCGTAGCAATGGGAATGAACACTGAAGCTTTCTTT	CASSVAMGMNTEAFF
TRBV7-9	TRBJ2-4	TRBD2	.	TGTGCCAGCAGCTTAGGTGGACTAGCGGTGAAAAACATTCAGTACTTC	CASSLGGLAVKNIQYF
TRBV7-9	TRBJ2-1	.	few	TGTGCCAGCAGCTATTACAATGAGCAGTTCTTC	CASSYYNEQFF
TRBV6-5	TRBJ1-5	.	.	TGTGCCAGCAGTTACTCTGCCGGAATAAATCAGCCCCAGCATTTT	CASSYSAGINQPQHF
TRBV10-3	TRBJ2-2	TRBD1	.	TGTGCCATCAGTCAGACAGGGGGGGACACCGGGGAGCTGTTTTTT	CAISQTGGDTGELFF
TRBV6-6	TRBJ1-1	.	.	TGTGCCAGCAGACCCTCGGGGTTGAACACTGAAGCTTTCTTT	CASRPSGLNTEAFF
TRBV2	TRBJ1-6	.	.	TGTGCCAGCAGTGAAGCACCAAAGGCACCCCTCCACTTT	CASSEAPKAPLHF
TRBV29-1	TRBJ2-1	.	.	TGCAGCGTCGGGACTCAGGGGGTGGCTGACAATGAGCAGTTCTTC	CSVGTQGVADNEQFF
TRBV6-6	TRBJ1-5	.	.	TGTGCCAGCAGTTCCGAACACGAATATCAGCCCCAGCATTTT	CASSSEHEYQPQHF
TRBV5-1	TRBJ2-1	TRBD2	.	TGCGCCAGCAGCTTGTCGGGGGGATCCTACAATGAGCAGTTCTTC	CASSLSGGSYNEQFF
TRBV15	TRBJ1-5	TRBD1	few	TGTGCCACCAGCAGAGTCAGGGGGTTTGGCAATCAGCCCCAGCATTTT	CATSRVRGFGNQPQHF
TRBV20-1	TRBJ1-5	.	.	TGCAGTGCTAGTCAGGGGATGTTGATAAATCAGCCCCAGCATTTT	CSASQGMLINQPQHF
TRBV3-1/TRBV3-2	TRBJ2-5	.	.	TGTGCCATCACTTTAGGAAGGCAGGCACAAGAGACCCAGTACTTC	CAITLGRQAQETQYF
TRBV21-1	TRBJ2-3	.	.	TGTGCCAGCAGCAAAAGTTGTGGACGCCGGACAGATACGCAGTATTTT	CASSKSCGRRTDTQYF
TRBV6-5	TRBJ1-2	.	.	TGTGCCAGCGGGGCCAGGACAAACTATGGCTACACCTTC	CASGARTNYGYTF
TRBV28	TRBJ2-3	TRBD2	.	TGTGCCAGCACCTGGGGACTAGCGGGAACAGATACGCAGTATTTT	CASTWGLAGTDTQYF
TRBV7-8	TRBJ1-3	TRBD1	.	TGTGCCAGCAGCCGACAGGGGGAACGGCCTGGAAACACCATATATTTT	CASSRQGERPGNTIYF
TRBV9	TRBJ2-1	.	.	TGTGCCAGCAGCGTAGACAAGTTCGGGGGAGTCGATGAGCAGTTCTTC	CASSVDKFGGVDEQFF
TRBV19	TRBJ2-7	.	.	TGTGCCAGTAGTAATCCGGCATGGGCAAGCTCCTCCTACGAGCAGTACTTC	CASSNPAWASSSYEQYF
TRBV9	TRBJ1-3	TRBD1	few	TGTGCCAGCAGCGGCAAACAGGGGGCTGATAGAAACACCATATATTTT	CASSGKQGADRNTIYF
TRBV10-3	TRBJ2-2	TRBD2	.	TGTGCCATCAGTGAGTCCAGCGGGGGGAACACCGGGGAGCTGTTTTTT	CAISESSGGNTGELFF
TRBV5-1	TRBJ1-5	TRBD1	.	TGCGCCAGCAGCCCGGGACAGACTAGCAATCAGCCCCAGCATTTT	CASSPGQTSNQPQHF
TRBV4-1	TRBJ1-5	.	.	TGCGCCAGCAGCCAAGCTCCCGCAGCCTACGGGCCCCAGCATTTT	CASSQAPAAYGPQHF
TRBV5-6	TRBJ2-2	.	once	TGTGCCAGCAGCTCCGGGACAGCGGGGAGGGAGCTGTTTTTT	CASSSGTAGRELFF
TRBV4-3	TRBJ2-1	TRBD2	.	TGCGCCAGCAGCCAAGGCGCGGGGGGGCGCGATGAGCAGTTCTTC	CASSQGAGGRDEQFF
TRBV18	TRBJ1-2	.	.	TGTGCCAGCTCACCACAGGGTAAAGAGACGGGCTACACCTTC	CASSPQGKETGYTF
TRBV28	TRBJ2-1	TRBD2	.	TGTGCCACCGTGGCGGGGGGGTACAATGAGCAGTTCTTC	CATVAGGYNEQFF
TRBV3-1/TRBV3-2	TRBJ2-2	TRBD1	once	TGTGCCAGCAGCTATGGGACAGCTACCGGGGAGCTGTTTTTT	CASSYGTATGELFF
TRBV6-2/TRBV6-3	TRBJ1-5	.	.	TGTGCCAGCAGTTACTCGAGGGTTTATAGCAATCAGCCCCAGCATTTT	CASSYSRVYSNQPQHF
TRBV10-3	TRBJ2-7	.	.	TGTGCCATCAGTGAGCGGACCCGGGCCGTGTACGAGCAGTACTTC	CAISERTRAVYEQYF
TRBV5-1	TRBJ2-7	.	.	TGCGCCAGCAGCTTAGGACCGTTCTCCTACGAGCAGTACTTC	CASSLGPFSYEQYF
TRBV4-2	TRBJ2-3	.	.	TGTGCCAGCAGCCAAATGGCGGGGGCCTCTGATACGCAGTATTTT	CASSQMAGASDTQYF
TRBV9	TRBJ2-3	.	.	TGTGCCAGCAGCGTAGCAGCAGATACGCAGTATTTT	CASSVAADTQYF
TRBV10-3	TRBJ2-7	TRBD1	.	TGTGCCATCAAAGGGACAGAGAATAGAGAGCAGTACTTC	CAIKGTENREQYF
TRBV28	TRBJ2-7	TRBD1	.	TGTGCCAGCACCTCGCGGGACAGGACGTCCTACGAGCAGTACTTC	CASTSRDRTSYEQYF
TRBV27	TRBJ2-5	TRBD1	.	TGTGCCAGCAGTTCCGGGACAGGGGGCCAGGAGACCCAGTACTTC	CASSSGTGGQETQYF
TRBV10-2	TRBJ1-1	.	.	TGCGCCAGCAGTGAGTCGATGGTGAACACTGAAGCTTTCTTT	CASSESMVNTEAFF
TRBV9	TRBJ1-5	TRBD1	.	TGTGCCAGCAGCCCCACGGGGACAGGGTTTCAGCCCCAGCATTTT	CASSPTGTGFQPQHF
TRBV30	TRBJ1-1	TRBD1	.	TGTGCCTGGGAACACGGACAGGGGGACACTGAAGCTTTCTTT	CAWEHGQGDTEAFF
TRBV12-3/TRBV12-4	TRBJ1-1	.	.	TGTGCCAGCAGTAGCTACATGAACACTGAAGCTTTCTTT	CASSSYMNTEAFF
TRBV9	TRBJ1-1	.	.	TGTGCCAGCAGCCCCCGGGGGGCCTCGAACACTGAAGCTTTCTTT	CASSPRGASNTEAFF